A selection of T cell receptor beta chains follows, all from one sample in a study of cytomegalovirus exposure and HLA in healthy donors. The assay was immunoSEQ multiplex PCR, and TCRdb's table has in-frame clones only and misses some. The data hold 100,000 to 120,000 clones, with approximately 79% observed a single time. The sequencing sample was made of PBMCs. Every receptor here comes from a man aged 30-40 years in good health and CMV-seropositive. The CDR3 runs from the conserved cysteine through the conserved F or W.

length	J	V	CDR3
12	TRBJ2-4	TRBV7-8	CASSSQKNIQYF
14	TRBJ1-1	TRBV10-2	CASSQTGLGTEAFF
15	TRBJ1-1	TRBV4-3	CASSQAGQRNTEAFF
16	TRBJ2-7	TRBV27	CASSFSSGELSYEQYF
17	TRBJ2-4	TRBV19	CASSLQGTSGAKNIQYF
13	TRBJ2-7	TRBV4-1	CASSHDRYYEQYF
13	TRBJ1-3	TRBV6-5	CASRRGAGNTIYF
15	TRBJ2-7	TRBV5-1	CASSASSGGAYEQYF
16	TRBJ1-1	TRBV4-1	CASSQEDRGLNTEAFF
16	TRBJ2-3	TRBV19	CASSPPGRGFTDTQYF
14	TRBJ1-4	TRBV13	CASSLGRPNEKLFF
17	TRBJ2-7	TRBV10-1	CASSPGTGPGRTYEQYF
16	TRBJ1-1	TRBV5-6	CASSYSGTGPITEAFF
18	TRBJ2-7	TRBV30	CAWDKTGGAPQPPYEQYF
16	TRBJ2-7	TRBV4-1	CASSYGGQGDTYEQYF
14	TRBJ2-2	TRBV5-1	CASSLTGIPGELFF
13	TRBJ1-1	TRBV6-6	CASSLSGGTEAFF
14	TRBJ1-3	TRBV6-6	CASSRAGSGNTIYF